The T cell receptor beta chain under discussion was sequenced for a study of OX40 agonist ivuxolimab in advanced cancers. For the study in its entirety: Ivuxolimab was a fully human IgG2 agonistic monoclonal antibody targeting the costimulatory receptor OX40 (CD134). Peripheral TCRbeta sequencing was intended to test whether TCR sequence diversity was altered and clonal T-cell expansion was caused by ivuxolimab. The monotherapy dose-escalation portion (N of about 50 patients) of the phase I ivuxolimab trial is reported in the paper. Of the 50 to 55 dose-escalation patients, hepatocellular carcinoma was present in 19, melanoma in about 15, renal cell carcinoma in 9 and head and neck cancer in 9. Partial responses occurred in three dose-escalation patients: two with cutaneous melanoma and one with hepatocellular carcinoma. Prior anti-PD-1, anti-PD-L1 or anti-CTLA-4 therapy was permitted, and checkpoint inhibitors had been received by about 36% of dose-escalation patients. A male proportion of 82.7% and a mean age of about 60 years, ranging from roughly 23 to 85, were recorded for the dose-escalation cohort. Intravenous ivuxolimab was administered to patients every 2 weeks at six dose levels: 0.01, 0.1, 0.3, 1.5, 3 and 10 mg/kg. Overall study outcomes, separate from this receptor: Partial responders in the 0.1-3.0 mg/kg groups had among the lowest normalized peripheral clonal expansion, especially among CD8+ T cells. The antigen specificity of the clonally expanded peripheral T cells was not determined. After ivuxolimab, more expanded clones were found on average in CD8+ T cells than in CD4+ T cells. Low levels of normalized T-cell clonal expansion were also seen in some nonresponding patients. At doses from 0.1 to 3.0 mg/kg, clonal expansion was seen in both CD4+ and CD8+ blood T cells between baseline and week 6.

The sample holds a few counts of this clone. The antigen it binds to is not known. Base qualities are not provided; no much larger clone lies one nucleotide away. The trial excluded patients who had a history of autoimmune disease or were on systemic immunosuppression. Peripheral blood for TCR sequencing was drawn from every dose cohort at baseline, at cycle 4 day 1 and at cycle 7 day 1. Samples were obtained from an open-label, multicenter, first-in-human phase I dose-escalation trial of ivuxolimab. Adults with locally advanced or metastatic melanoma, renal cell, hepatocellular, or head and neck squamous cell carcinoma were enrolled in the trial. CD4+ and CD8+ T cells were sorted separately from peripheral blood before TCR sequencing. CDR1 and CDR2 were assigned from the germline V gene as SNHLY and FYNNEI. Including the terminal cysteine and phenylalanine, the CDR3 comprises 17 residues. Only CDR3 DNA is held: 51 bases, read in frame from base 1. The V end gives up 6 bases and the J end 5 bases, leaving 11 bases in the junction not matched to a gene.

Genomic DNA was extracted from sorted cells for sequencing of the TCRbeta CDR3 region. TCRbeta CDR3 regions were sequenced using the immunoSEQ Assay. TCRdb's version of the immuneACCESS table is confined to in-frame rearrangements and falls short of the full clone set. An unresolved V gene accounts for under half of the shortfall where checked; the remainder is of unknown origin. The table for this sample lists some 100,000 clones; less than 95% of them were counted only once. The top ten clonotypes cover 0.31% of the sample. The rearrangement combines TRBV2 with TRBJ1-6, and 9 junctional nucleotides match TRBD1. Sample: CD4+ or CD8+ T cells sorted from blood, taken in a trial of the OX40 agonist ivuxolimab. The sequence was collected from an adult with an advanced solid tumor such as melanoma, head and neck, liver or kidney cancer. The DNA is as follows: TGTGCCAGCAGCCGCGACGGGGGACAGGGACATAATTCACCCCTCCACTTT. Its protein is CASSRDGGQGHNSPLHF.